This entry concerns a single T cell receptor beta chain. The germline V gene encodes CDR1 KGHDR and CDR2 SFDVKD. The CDR3 contains 16 residues. Trimming took off 0 bases at V and 3 bases at J, with 10 bases between the two ends. The data belong to a study of blood T cells in healthy people across ages. A J-beta primer mix and a sample-barcoded 5' primer were used in a second PCR of roughly 6 to 12 cycles. A single record per CDR3 protein comes from TCRdb applying MiXCR to the 5' RACE reads. The repertoire consists of about 900,000 distinct CDR3 sequences, with around 48% occurring once and the leading ten covering about an eighth.

The V call is TRBV24-1, the J call TRBJ2-2; TRBD2 is a possible D gene (6 bases). The specimen sequenced was blood. The TCR comes from a young man in good health. The CDR3 sequence is CATSDLFGGDTGELFF. The DNA for the CDR3 is TGTGCCACCAGTGATTTGTTCGGAGGGGACACCGGGGAGCTGTTTTTT.